These 6 T cell receptor beta chains were sequenced from one sample in a study of T cell responses to AZD1222 COVID-19 vaccine. The data were produced by immunoSEQ multiplex PCR, yet TCRdb's version contains in-frame clones alone and is incomplete. This sample has about 150,000 clones; about 90% occur once, and the top ten carry 7% to 9%. Here the sequenced sample was peripheral blood, taken 28 days after the second dose of the MenACWY control vaccine. All receptors come from an adult who received the MenACWY meningococcal vaccine as a control.

The gene calls are TRBV6-5 and TRBJ2-5; TRBD2 agrees at 9 bases. Germline trimming cut 0 bases from V and 4 bases from J; bases unmatched to any gene: 6. CDR1 and CDR2 (germline): MNHEY, SVGAGI. CDR3 size: 16 residues. CDR3 sequence: CASSYSTSGKGETQYF. In DNA, the CDR3 is TGTGCCAGCAGTTACTCGACTAGCGGCAAGGGAGAGACCCAGTACTTC.

The gene calls are TRBV5-4 and TRBJ1-1; D is unresolved. CDR3 size: 12 residues. With 2 bases removed from V and 4 bases from J, the gap between germline ends came to 6 bases. Germline V gene lookup returns CDR1 SGHNT and CDR2 YYREEE (reference sequence). This CDR3 is CASSFQFTEAFF. As DNA, the CDR3 is TGTGCCAGCAGCTTTCAGTTCACTGAAGCTTTCTTT. Variable domain in full (rest from reference TRBV5-4 and TRBJ1-1): ETGVTQSPTHLIKTRGQQVTLRCSSQSGHNTVSWYQQALGQGPQFIFQYYREEENGRGNFPPRFSGLQFPNYSSELNVNALELDDSALYLCASSFQFTEAFFGQGTRLTVV.

The chain joins TRBV30 to TRBJ1-2, with TRBD1 matching 9 bases. CDR1 is GTSNPN and CDR2 is SVGIG in the germline V gene (reference sequence). The V gene end was trimmed by 3 bases and the J gene end by 5 bases; junction bases not matched to a gene: 7. This CDR3 spans 14 amino acids. In DNA, the CDR3 is TGTGCCTGGAGCGCGGGGACAGGGTCTTATGGCTACACCTTC. It translates to CAWSAGTGSYGYTF.

The chain recombines TRBV6-1 with TRBJ2-7; D unresolved. Germline V gene data show CDR1 as MNHNS and CDR2 as SASEGT. Trimming pared 0 bases from V and 2 bases from J, leaving 8 bases between. This CDR3 has 14 amino acids. This chain's CDR3 is CASSEARRTYEQYF. The CDR3 nucleotides read TGTGCCAGCAGTGAAGCGAGACGGACCTACGAGCAGTACTTC.

This clone was detected only once. This sequence joins TRBV5-1 and TRBJ2-1; D is unresolved. The V gene lost 0 bases and the J gene lost 7 bases, with 11 bases spanning the gap. The germline CDR1 and CDR2 sequences are SGHRS and YFSETQ. The CDR3 runs to 14 residues. The CDR3 DNA reads TGCGCCAGCAGCTTGGCAGGACCCCTGAATGAGCAGTTCTTC. This gives the protein CASSLAGPLNEQFF.

This chain links TRBV19 with TRBJ1-2; D gene unclear. Trimming removed 5 bases from V and 1 base from J, with 8 bases in between. This CDR3 region has 13 residues. Germline V CDR1 and CDR2: LNHDA, SQIVND (reference sequence). As DNA, the CDR3 is TGTGCCAGTAGTCTTTCACATAACTATGGCTACACCTTC. It yields the protein CASSLSHNYGYTF. The complete variable domain, with remaining parts taken from reference TRBV19 and TRBJ1-2, reads DGGITQSPKYLFRKEGQNVTLSCEQNLNHDAMYWYRQDPGQGLRLIYYSQIVNDFQKGDIAEGYSVSREKKESFPLTVTSAQKNPTAFYLCASSLSHNYGYTFGSGTRLTVV.